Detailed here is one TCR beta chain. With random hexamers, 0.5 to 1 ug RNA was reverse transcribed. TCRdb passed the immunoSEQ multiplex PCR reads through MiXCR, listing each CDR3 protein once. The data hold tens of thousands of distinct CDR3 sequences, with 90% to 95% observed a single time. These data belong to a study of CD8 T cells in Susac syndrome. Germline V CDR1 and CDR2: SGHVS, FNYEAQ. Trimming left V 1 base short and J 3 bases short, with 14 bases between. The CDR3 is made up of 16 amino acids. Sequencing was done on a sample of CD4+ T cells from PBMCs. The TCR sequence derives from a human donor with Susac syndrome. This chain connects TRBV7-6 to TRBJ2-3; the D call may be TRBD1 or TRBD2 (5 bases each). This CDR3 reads CASSLGSGAQTDTQYF. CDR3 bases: TGTGCCAGCAGCTTAGGATCCGGGGCCCAAACAGATACGCAGTATTTT.